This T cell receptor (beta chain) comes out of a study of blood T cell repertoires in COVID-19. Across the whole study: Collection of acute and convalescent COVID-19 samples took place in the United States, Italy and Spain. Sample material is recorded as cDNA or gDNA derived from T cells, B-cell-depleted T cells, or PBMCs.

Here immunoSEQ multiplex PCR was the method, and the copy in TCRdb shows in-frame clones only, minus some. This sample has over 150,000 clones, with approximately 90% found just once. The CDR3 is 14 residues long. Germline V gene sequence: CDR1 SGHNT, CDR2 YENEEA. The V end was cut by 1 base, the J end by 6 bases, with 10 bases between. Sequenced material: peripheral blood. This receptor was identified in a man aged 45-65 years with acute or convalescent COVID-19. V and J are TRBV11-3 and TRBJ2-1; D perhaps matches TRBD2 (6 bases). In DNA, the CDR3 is TGTGCCAGCAGCTTAGGCGGGACTCGCAATGAGCAGTTCTTC. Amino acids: CASSLGGTRNEQFF. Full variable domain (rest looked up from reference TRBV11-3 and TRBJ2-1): EAGVVQSPRYKIIEKKQPVAFWCNPISGHNTLYWYLQNLGQGPELLIRYENEEAVDDSQLPKDRFSAERLKGVDSTLKIQPAELGDSAVYLCASSLGGTRNEQFFGPGTRLTVL.